The 3 T cell receptor beta chains listed next were all sequenced from one sample in a study of T cells in Graves' hyperthyroidism and ophthalmopathy. RNA transcripts gave rise to amplified TCR beta CDR3 regions. First-round RT-PCR of the TCR CDR3 relied on the HTBI primer set. TCRdb called the multiplex PCR reads again in MiXCR, with one record for every CDR3 protein. The data show around 580,000 distinct CDR3 sequences, under 60% seen once. Input material: peripheral blood or thyroid tissue (not recorded which). The receptors stem from a woman aged 18-30 years with Graves' hyperthyroidism.

V usage is TRBV20-1 and J usage is TRBJ2-5; TRBD1 aligns across 7 bases. With 5 bases clipped from V and 3 bases from J, the junction kept 6 bases outside the gene matches. The CDR3 sequence is 13 residues long. CDR1 and CDR2 from the germline V gene are DFQATT and SNEGSKA (reference sequence). CDR3 in DNA: TGCAGTGCTCTAGACGGGACAGAAGAGACCCAGTACTTC. Protein: CSALDGTEETQYF.

This clonotype was picked up one time. The J gene is TRBJ1-4, the V gene TRBV25-1; no firm D call. Germline-derived CDR1 and CDR2 are MGHDK and SYGVNS. The CDR3 loop spans 13 amino acids. V was trimmed by 8 bases and J by 7 bases, leaving 14 bases between them. CDR3 DNA: TGTGCCAGCGTTGGAGGATACGGTGAAAAACTGTTTTTT. It specifies CASVGGYGEKLFF.

This clonotype was observed once. V is TRBV7-2 and J is TRBJ2-5; a possible D gene is TRBD2 (8 bases). CDR1 and CDR2 from the germline V gene are SGHTA and FQGNSA. Trimming shortened V by 6 bases and J by 5 bases, and 22 bases separated the two germline ends. The CDR3 has 16 residues. CDR3 amino acids: CASSYRGYSGTETQYF. The DNA for the CDR3 is TGTGCCAGCAGTTACAGGGGATATAGCGGGACCGAGACCCAGTACTTC.